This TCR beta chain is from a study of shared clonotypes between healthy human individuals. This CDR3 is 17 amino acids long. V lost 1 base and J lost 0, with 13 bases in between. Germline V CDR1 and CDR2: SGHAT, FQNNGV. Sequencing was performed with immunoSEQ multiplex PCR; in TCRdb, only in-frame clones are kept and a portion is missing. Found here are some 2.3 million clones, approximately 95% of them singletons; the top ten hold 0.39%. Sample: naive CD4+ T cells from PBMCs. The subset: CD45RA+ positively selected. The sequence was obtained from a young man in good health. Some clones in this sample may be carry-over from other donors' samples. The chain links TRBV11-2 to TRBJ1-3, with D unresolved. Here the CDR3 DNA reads TGTGCCAGCAGCTTAGGACTCGACATAGTCTCTGGAAACACCATATATTTT. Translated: CASSLGLDIVSGNTIYF.